The clone carrying this TCR beta chain appeared a few times. The sample comes from a study of T-cell reconstitution after alpha-beta-depleted transplantation in children. Using unique molecular identifiers, the investigators prepared the TCRbeta library. TCRdb reprocessed the PCR reads via MiXCR and lists one record per CDR3 protein. This table holds 440,000 or so distinct CDR3 sequences, roughly 43% found once. The V and J ends lost 3 bases and 8 bases respectively, with 23 bases between them. The CDR3 spans 16 residues. The germline V gene has CDR1 SGHDT and CDR2 YYEEEE. The V call is TRBV5-6, the J call TRBJ1-1; no firm D call. Sequencing was performed on PBMCs, taken before TCRalphabeta/CD19-depleted stem cell transplant. The sequence was collected from a girl aged 2-10 years with aplastic anemia, due to receive a stem cell transplant. The DNA for the CDR3 is TGTGCCAGCAGCTCTATCGACCTAACCCAAGCAAGGGAAGCTTTCTTT. Translated: CASSSIDLTQAREAFF.